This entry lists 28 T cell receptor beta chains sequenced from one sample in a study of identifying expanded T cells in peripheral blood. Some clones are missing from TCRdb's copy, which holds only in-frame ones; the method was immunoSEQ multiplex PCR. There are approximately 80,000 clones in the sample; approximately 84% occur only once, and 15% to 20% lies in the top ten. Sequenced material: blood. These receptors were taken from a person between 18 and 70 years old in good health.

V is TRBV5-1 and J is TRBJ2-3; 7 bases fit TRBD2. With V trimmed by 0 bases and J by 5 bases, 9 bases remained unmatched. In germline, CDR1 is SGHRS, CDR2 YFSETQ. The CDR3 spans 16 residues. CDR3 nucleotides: TGCGCCAGCAGCTTGGGGTCTAGCGGAAAGAGAGATACGCAGTATTTT. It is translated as CASSLGSSGKRDTQYF. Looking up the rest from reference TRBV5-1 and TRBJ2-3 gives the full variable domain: KAGVTQTPRYLIKTRGQQVTLSCSPISGHRSVSWYQQTPGQGLQFLFEYFSETQRNKGNFPGRFSGRQFSNSRSEMNVSTLELGDSALYLCASSLGSSGKRDTQYFGPGTRLTVL.

In DNA, the CDR3 is TGTGCCAGCAGTTGGAGGGACAGTACCGGCTACAATGAGCAGTTCTTC. Encoded protein: CASSWRDSTGYNEQFF. This sequence joins TRBV27 and TRBJ2-1; D is possibly TRBD1 (7 bases). The length of the CDR3 is 16 residues. Germline loops: CDR1 MNHEY, CDR2 SMNVEV (reference sequence). Trimming pared 4 bases from V and 3 bases from J, leaving 16 bases between.

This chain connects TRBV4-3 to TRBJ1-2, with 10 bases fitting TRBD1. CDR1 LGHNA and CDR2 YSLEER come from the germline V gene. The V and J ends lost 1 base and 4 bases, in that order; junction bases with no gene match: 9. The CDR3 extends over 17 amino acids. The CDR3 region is CASSQGGSRTGGYGYTF. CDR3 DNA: TGCGCCAGCAGCCAAGGGGGGTCTCGGACAGGGGGCTATGGCTACACCTTC.

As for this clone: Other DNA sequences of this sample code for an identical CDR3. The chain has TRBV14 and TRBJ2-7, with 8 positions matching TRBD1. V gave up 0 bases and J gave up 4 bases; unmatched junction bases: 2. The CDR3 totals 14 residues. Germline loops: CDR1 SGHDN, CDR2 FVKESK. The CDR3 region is CASSQDGQGYEQYF. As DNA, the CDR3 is TGTGCCAGCAGCCAAGATGGACAGGGTTACGAGCAGTACTTC.

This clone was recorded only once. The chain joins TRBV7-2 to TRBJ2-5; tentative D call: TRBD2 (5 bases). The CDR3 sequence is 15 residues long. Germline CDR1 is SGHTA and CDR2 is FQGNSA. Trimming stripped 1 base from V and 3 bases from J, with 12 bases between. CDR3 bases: TGTGCCAGCAGCTTAGGCAGCCCCGGGGAAGAGACCCAGTACTTC. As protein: CASSLGSPGEETQYF.

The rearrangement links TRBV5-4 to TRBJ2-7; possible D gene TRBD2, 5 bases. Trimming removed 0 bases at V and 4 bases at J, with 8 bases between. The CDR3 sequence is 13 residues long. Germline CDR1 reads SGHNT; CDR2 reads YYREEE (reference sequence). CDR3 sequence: CASSLGPGYEQYF. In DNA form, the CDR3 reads TGTGCCAGCAGCTTGGGCCCGGGGTACGAGCAGTACTTC.

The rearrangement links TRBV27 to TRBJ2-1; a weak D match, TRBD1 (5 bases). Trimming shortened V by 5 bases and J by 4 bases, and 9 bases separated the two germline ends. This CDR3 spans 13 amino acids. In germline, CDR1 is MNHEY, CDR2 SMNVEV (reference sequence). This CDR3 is CASSRQPYNEQFF. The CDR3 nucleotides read TGTGCCAGCAGTCGACAGCCATACAATGAGCAGTTCTTC.

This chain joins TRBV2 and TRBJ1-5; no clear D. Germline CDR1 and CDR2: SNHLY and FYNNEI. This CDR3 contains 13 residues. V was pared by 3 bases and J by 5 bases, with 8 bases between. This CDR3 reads CASSEVWDQPQHF. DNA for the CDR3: TGTGCCAGCAGTGAGGTGTGGGATCAGCCCCAGCATTTT.

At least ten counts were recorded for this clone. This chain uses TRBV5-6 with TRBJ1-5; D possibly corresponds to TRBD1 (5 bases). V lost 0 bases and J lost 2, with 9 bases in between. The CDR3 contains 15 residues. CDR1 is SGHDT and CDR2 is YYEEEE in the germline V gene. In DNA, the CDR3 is TGTGCCAGCAGCTTGGCTAGGGACCGCAATCAGCCCCAGCATTTT. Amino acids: CASSLARDRNQPQHF.

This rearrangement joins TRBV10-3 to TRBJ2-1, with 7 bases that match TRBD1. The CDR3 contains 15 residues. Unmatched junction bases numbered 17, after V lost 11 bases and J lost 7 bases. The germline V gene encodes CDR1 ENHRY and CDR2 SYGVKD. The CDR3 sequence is CASQPATGEKNEQFF. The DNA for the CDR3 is TGTGCCTCACAGCCGGCTACAGGGGAGAAGAATGAGCAGTTCTTC.

For the CDR3, the DNA is TGTGCCAGCAGGACAGGGGTAGCTTCAGCTTTCTTT. As protein: CASRTGVASAFF. The chain couples TRBV2 to TRBJ1-1, with 8 bases fitting TRBD1. The CDR3 runs 12 residues. V shed 6 bases, J shed 10 bases, and the junction held 7 bases outside the gene matches. CDR1 and CDR2 (germline): SNHLY, FYNNEI.

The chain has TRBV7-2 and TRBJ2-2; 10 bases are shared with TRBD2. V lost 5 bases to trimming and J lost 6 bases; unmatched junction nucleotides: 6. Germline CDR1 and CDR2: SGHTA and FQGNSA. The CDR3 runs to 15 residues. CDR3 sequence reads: CASSPLAGRAGELFF. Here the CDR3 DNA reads TGTGCCAGCAGCCCACTAGCGGGGAGGGCCGGGGAGCTGTTTTTT.

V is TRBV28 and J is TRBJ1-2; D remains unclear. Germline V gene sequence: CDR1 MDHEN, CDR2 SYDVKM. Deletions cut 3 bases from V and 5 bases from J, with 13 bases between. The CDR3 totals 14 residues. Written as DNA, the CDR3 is TGTGCCAGCAGTTTTCGGGCAGAAAATTATGGCTACACCTTC. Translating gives CASSFRAENYGYTF.

The CDR3 reads CASRREFKDTGELFF. The CDR3 nucleotides are TGTGCCAGCAGACGGGAGTTTAAGGACACCGGGGAGCTGTTTTTT. The chain is built from TRBV5-8 and TRBJ2-2, with a possible D match to TRBD2 (6 bases). Germline V gives CDR1 SGHTS, CDR2 YDEGEE. The V end lost 5 bases, the J end lost 3 bases, and 14 bases lay between the germline ends. There are 15 residues in the CDR3.

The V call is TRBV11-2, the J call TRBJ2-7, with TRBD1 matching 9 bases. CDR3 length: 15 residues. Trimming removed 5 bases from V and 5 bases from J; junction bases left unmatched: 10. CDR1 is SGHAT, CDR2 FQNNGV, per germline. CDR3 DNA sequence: TGTGCCAGCAGCCGTCCCGGGACAGGGAACGACGAGCAGTACTTC. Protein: CASSRPGTGNDEQYF.

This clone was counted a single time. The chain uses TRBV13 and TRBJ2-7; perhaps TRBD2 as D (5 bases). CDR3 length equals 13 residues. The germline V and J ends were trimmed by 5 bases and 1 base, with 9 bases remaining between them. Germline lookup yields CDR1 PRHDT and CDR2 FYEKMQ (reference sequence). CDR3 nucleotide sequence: TGTGCCAGCAGCCCCCCGGGGTCCTACGAGCAGTACTTC. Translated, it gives CASSPPGSYEQYF.

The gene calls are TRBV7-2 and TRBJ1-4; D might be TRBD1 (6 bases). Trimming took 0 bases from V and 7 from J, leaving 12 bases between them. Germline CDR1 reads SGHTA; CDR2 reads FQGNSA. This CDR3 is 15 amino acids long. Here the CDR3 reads CASSLAKGVGEKLFF. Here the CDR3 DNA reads TGTGCCAGCAGCTTAGCTAAGGGGGTTGGTGAAAAACTGTTTTTT.

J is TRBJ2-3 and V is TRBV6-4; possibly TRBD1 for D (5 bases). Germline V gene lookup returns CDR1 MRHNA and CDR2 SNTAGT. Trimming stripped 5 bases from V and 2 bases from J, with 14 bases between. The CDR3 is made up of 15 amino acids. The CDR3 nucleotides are TGTGCCAGCAGTCAATTCGACAGACTCACAGATACGCAGTATTTT. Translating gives CASSQFDRLTDTQYF.

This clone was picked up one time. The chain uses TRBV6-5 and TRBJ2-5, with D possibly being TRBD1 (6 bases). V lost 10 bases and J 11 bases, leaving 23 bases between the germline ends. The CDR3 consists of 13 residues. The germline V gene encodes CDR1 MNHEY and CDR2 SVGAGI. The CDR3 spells CATQGGGAREQYF. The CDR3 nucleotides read TGTGCCACCCAGGGTGGGGGCGCGAGGGAGCAGTACTTC.

The CDR3 DNA sequence: TGTGCCAGCAGCTTAGCGTACGACAGCAGATATGGCTACACCTTC. Encoded protein: CASSLAYDSRYGYTF. The chain links TRBV7-2 to TRBJ1-2; D perhaps matches TRBD1 (5 bases). From germline, CDR1 is SGHTA and CDR2 FQGNSA. The CDR3 totals 15 residues. Trimming shortened V by 0 bases and J by 5 bases, and 13 bases separated the two germline ends.

This CDR3 reads CASSLLASWGEQFF. The CDR3 DNA is TGTGCCAGCAGTTTACTGGCCTCCTGGGGTGAGCAGTTCTTC. V gene TRBV27 combines with J gene TRBJ2-1; no firm D call. The V end lost 2 bases, the J end lost 9 bases, and 14 bases lay between the germline ends. This CDR3 is 14 amino acids long. Germline values: CDR1 MNHEY, CDR2 SMNVEV (reference sequence).

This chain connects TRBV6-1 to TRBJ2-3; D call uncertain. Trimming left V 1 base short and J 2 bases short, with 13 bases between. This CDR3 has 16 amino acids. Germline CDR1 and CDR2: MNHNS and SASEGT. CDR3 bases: TGTGCCAGCAGTGAAGTGGGCAGACTTGTCACAGATACGCAGTATTTT. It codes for CASSEVGRLVTDTQYF.

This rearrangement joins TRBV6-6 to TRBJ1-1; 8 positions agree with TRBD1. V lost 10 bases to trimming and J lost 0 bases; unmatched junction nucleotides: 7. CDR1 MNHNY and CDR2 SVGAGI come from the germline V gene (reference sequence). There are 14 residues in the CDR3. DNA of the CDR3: TGTGCCACCAAACCGGGACAGGTGAACACTGAAGCTTTCTTT. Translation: CATKPGQVNTEAFF.

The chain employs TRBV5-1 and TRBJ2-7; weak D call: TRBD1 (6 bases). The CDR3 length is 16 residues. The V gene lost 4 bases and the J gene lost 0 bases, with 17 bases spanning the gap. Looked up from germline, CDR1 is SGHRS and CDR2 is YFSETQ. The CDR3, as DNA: TGCGCCAGCAGCCCCCAAGCTGGACAGAGCTCCTACGAGCAGTACTTC. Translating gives CASSPQAGQSSYEQYF.

The CDR3 here is CSVAYGYTF. The CDR3 nucleotides are TGCAGTGTGGCCTATGGCTACACCTTC. J is TRBJ1-2 and V is TRBV20-1; no firm D call. The CDR3 spans 9 residues. Looked up from germline, CDR1 is DFQATT and CDR2 is SNEGSKA (reference sequence). V lost 7 bases and J lost 4, with 4 bases in between.

The CDR3 is CASSYEQGRQPQHF. Here the CDR3 DNA reads TGTGCCAGCAGTTACGAGCAGGGTCGCCAGCCCCAGCATTTT. The gene calls are TRBV6-6 and TRBJ1-5; perhaps TRBD1 as D (5 bases). The CDR3 is 14 amino acids. V lost 2 bases, J lost 7 bases, and 12 bases lay in between. CDR1 is MNHNY and CDR2 is SVGAGI in the germline V gene (reference sequence).

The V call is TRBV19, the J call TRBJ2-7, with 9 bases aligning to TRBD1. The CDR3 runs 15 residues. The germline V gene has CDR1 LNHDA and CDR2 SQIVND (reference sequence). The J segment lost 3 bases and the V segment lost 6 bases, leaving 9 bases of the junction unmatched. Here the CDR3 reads CASRGPGTGSYEQYF. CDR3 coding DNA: TGTGCCAGTAGGGGCCCCGGGACAGGGAGCTACGAGCAGTACTTC.

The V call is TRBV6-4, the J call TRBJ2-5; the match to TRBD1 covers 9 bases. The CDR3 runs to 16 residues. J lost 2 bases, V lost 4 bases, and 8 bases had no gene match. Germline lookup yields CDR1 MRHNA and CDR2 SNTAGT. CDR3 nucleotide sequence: TGTGCCAGCAGTGGCCGGGACAGGGACGAACAAGAGACCCAGTACTTC. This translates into CASSGRDRDEQETQYF.